One sample yielded the 25 T cell receptor beta chains listed below, sequenced in a study of T cell repertoires in cytomegalovirus infection. TCRdb itself ran the reads through MiXCR, one entry per CDR3 protein. The sample lists 250,000 to 300,000 distinct CDR3 sequences; about 18% were seen once. The sequencing input was CD8+ T cells from PBMCs. These receptors were taken from a human donor in good health (CMV status not recorded). Some clones in this sample may be carry-over from other donors' samples.

The V and J genes are TRBV7-9 and TRBJ1-4; no clear D. Germline CDR1 is SEHNR and CDR2 is FQNEAQ (reference sequence). The CDR3 sequence is 15 residues long. V lost 6 bases to trimming and J lost 0 bases, with 11 bases between them. The CDR3 bases are TGTGCCAGCAGTCTTGCGGAGACAACTAATGAAAAACTGTTTTTT. Encoded protein: CASSLAETTNEKLFF.

This clonotype was recorded many times. The chain uses TRBV6-5 and TRBJ2-3; weak D call: TRBD1 (6 bases). This CDR3 comprises 16 residues. V gave up 2 bases and J gave up 3 bases, with 15 bases separating them. In germline, CDR1 is MNHEY, CDR2 SVGAGI. Here the CDR3 DNA reads TGTGCCAGCAGTTACCAGGGGCTGGTTCCGACAGATACGCAGTATTTT. Protein sequence: CASSYQGLVPTDTQYF.

This clonotype was detected a few times. The chain employs TRBV20-1 and TRBJ2-5; 12 positions agree with TRBD2. The CDR3 has 16 amino acids. Per germline, CDR1 DFQATT and CDR2 SNEGSKA (reference sequence). V was clipped by 0 bases and J by 3 bases; unmatched bases: 5. The CDR3 protein is CSARDLTSGGKETQYF. CDR3 DNA sequence: TGCAGTGCTAGAGATCTCACTAGCGGGGGGAAAGAGACCCAGTACTTC.

The sample holds many counts of this clonotype. The chain recombines TRBV7-2 with TRBJ2-3; tentatively, D is TRBD1 (6 bases). This CDR3 contains 15 residues. V was trimmed by 4 bases and J by 2 bases, leaving 13 bases between them. Germline CDR1 is SGHTA and CDR2 is FQGNSA. The CDR3: CASSSTGALTDTQYF. CDR3 DNA sequence: TGTGCCAGCAGCTCGACAGGCGCTCTCACAGATACGCAGTATTTT.

This clonotype was seen a handful of times. The CDR3 nucleotides read TGTGCCAGCAGTTTAGGGACAGGGGGAAACGAGCAGTACTTC. This gives the protein CASSLGTGGNEQYF. V and J are TRBV27 and TRBJ2-7, with 11 bases lining up with TRBD1. CDR1 and CDR2 from the germline V gene are MNHEY and SMNVEV (reference sequence). Trimming removed 2 bases from V and 5 bases from J; junction bases left unmatched: 2. The CDR3 covers 14 residues.

This clonotype has a handful of counts. The V call is TRBV5-6, the J call TRBJ1-2; D is possibly TRBD1 (6 bases). Trimming cost V 0 bases and J 2 bases, with 8 bases left between them. CDR1 SGHDT and CDR2 YYEEEE come from the germline V gene. This CDR3 region has 14 residues. The DNA of the CDR3 is TGTGCCAGCAGCTTGGCAACAGGGAACTATGGCTACACCTTC. Protein product: CASSLATGNYGYTF.

This clonotype was detected many times. The V call is TRBV7-2, the J call TRBJ2-1, with 11 bases lining up with TRBD2. V shed 3 bases, J shed 5 bases, and the junction held 21 bases outside the gene matches. The CDR3 totals 21 residues. Germline V gene lookup returns CDR1 SGHTA and CDR2 FQGNSA. CDR3: CASSFTLAGVYGPTTHNEQFF. The CDR3, as DNA: TGTGCCAGCAGCTTTACACTAGCGGGGGTTTACGGCCCGACCACCCACAATGAGCAGTTCTTC. Together with reference TRBV7-2 and TRBJ2-1, the CDR3 gives the full variable domain: GAGVSQSPSNKVTEKGKDVELRCDPISGHTALYWYRQSLGQGLEFLIYFQGNSAPDKSGLPSDRFSAERTGGSVSTLTIQRTQQEDSAVYLCASSFTLAGVYGPTTHNEQFFGPGTRLTVL.

This clonotype came up many times. This sequence joins TRBV6-5 and TRBJ1-4; a weak D match, TRBD1 (5 bases). Germline V gene sequence: CDR1 MNHEY, CDR2 SVGAGI. V gave up 0 bases and J gave up 5 bases, with 19 bases separating them. The CDR3 has 18 amino acids. CDR3 loop: CASSYSEAAGRDNEKLFF. The CDR3 nucleotides read TGTGCCAGCAGTTACTCGGAAGCTGCGGGGAGGGACAATGAAAAACTGTTTTTT.

The V gene is TRBV7-3, the J gene TRBJ2-1; the D gene is possibly TRBD2 (5 bases). CDR3 length: 12 residues. Trimming left V 5 bases short and J 9 bases short, with 11 bases between. Germline CDR1 and CDR2: SGHTA and FQGTGA. The CDR3 DNA follows: TGTGCCAGCAGCGAGGGCTACGGTGAGCAGTTCTTC. Its protein product is CASSEGYGEQFF. Full variable domain (missing parts from reference TRBV7-3 and TRBJ2-1): GAGVSQTPSNKVTEKGKYVELRCDPISGHTALYWYRQSLGQGPEFLIYFQGTGAADDSGLPNDRFFAVRPEGSVSTLKIQRTERGDSAVYLCASSEGYGEQFFGPGTRLTVL.

This clonotype was counted many times. This chain links TRBV6-2 or TRBV6-3 with TRBJ1-5; D may be TRBD1 (5 bases). Trimming left V 5 bases short and J 5 bases short, with 16 bases between. CDR1 MNHEY and CDR2 SVGEGT come from the germline V gene. This CDR3 comprises 15 residues. The CDR3: CASSPAGTVDQPQHF. In nucleotides, the CDR3 is TGTGCCAGCAGTCCCGCAGGGACGGTGGATCAGCCCCAGCATTTT.

This clonotype was detected ten times or more. The chain is built from TRBV12-5 and TRBJ1-1; TRBD1 is a possible D gene (6 bases). Germline-derived CDR1 and CDR2 are LGHNT and FRNRAP. Between the trimmed V and J ends, which lost 0 bases and 0 bases, there was a span of 17 bases. The CDR3 runs to 18 residues. CDR3 sequence (DNA): TGTGCTAGTGGTTTGGTACTGGGGGGGGCTCATGTGAACACTGAAGCTTTCTTT. Amino acids: CASGLVLGGAHVNTEAFF.

This clonotype was found many times. The chain employs TRBV7-8 and TRBJ2-7; D remains ambiguous. The CDR3 spans 12 residues. Trimming cost V 0 bases and J 9 bases, with 9 bases left between them. The germline gives CDR1 SGHVS, CDR2 FQNEAQ. The CDR3 here is CASSLAQPGQYF. The CDR3 DNA reads as TGTGCCAGCAGCTTAGCCCAACCCGGGCAGTACTTC.

This clonotype appeared a few times. The V call is TRBV19, the J call TRBJ2-1; D remains unclear. The V end lost 4 bases, the J end lost 5 bases, and 18 bases lay between the germline ends. CDR1 and CDR2 from the germline V gene are LNHDA and SQIVND (reference sequence). This CDR3 contains 16 residues. The CDR3 sequence: CASSTPPRRLNNEQFF. The CDR3 nucleotides read TGTGCCAGTAGTACCCCCCCGAGACGGCTAAACAATGAGCAGTTCTTC.

This clonotype was seen only once. Given a much more abundant clone one base away, this may be a read error. The chain is built from TRBV28 and TRBJ2-7; TRBD1 matches at 11 bases. The CDR3 contains 15 residues. Looked up from germline, CDR1 is MDHEN and CDR2 is SYDVKM. This CDR3 reads CGSSFSGQGANEQYF. The CDR3 coding sequence is TGTGGCAGCAGTTTCTCCGGACAGGGGGCAAACGAGCAGTACTTC.

The chain joins TRBV25-1 to TRBJ2-1, with D perhaps matching TRBD1 or TRBD2 (5 bases each). CDR3 length: 13 amino acids. Germline V gene data show CDR1 as MGHDK and CDR2 as SYGVNS. The V and J ends lost 4 bases and 3 bases respectively, with 7 bases between them. CDR3 DNA: TGTGCCAGCAGTGGGGACGTCTACAATGAGCAGTTCTTC. It yields the protein CASSGDVYNEQFF.

This clonotype was observed many times. The chain carries TRBV20-1 and TRBJ2-5, with 8 nucleotides matching TRBD1. Trimming cost V 0 bases and J 5 bases; bases outside gene matches: 17. The germline V gene has CDR1 DFQATT and CDR2 SNEGSKA (reference sequence). The CDR3 has 18 amino acids. CDR3 in DNA: TGCAGTGCTAGAGACCCCGGGACAGGAAAATCCCAGGGGGAGACCCAGTACTTC. It translates to CSARDPGTGKSQGETQYF.

This clonotype was observed a few times. The J gene is TRBJ1-5, the V gene TRBV28; D perhaps matches TRBD1 (6 bases). V lost 3 bases to trimming and J lost 4 bases, with 16 bases between them. CDR3 length equals 16 residues. Germline-derived CDR1 and CDR2 are MDHEN and SYDVKM. The DNA for the CDR3 is TGTGCCAGCAGTTTTGGGGGGCCCGCGTGGAATCAGCCCCAGCATTTT. Encoded protein: CASSFGGPAWNQPQHF.

The genes are TRBV12-5 and TRBJ1-2; TRBD1 is a possible D gene (5 bases). V lost 4 bases and J 6 bases, leaving 15 bases between the germline ends. Germline CDR1 LGHNT, CDR2 FRNRAP. The CDR3 contains 14 residues. The CDR3: CASGSGTYYDGYTF. CDR3 in DNA: TGTGCTAGTGGTTCGGGGACGTATTATGATGGCTACACCTTC.

The chain has TRBV20-1 and TRBJ1-2; 7 positions match TRBD1. After removal of 1 base from V and 7 bases from J, the junction contained 6 bases not matched to a gene. The CDR3 consists of 13 residues. Germline CDR1 DFQATT, CDR2 SNEGSKA (reference sequence). The DNA of the CDR3 is TGCAGTGCTAGAGCCAGAGGGGGCGGTGGCTACACCTTC. This encodes CSARARGGGGYTF.

This clonotype was seen only a few times. The CDR3 here is CASSRSPGASYEQYF. The CDR3, as DNA: TGTGCCAGCAGCCGGTCCCCGGGGGCTTCCTACGAGCAGTACTTC. This sequence joins TRBV11-2 and TRBJ2-7; possibly TRBD1 or TRBD2 for D (6 bases each). Germline V CDR1 and CDR2: SGHAT, FQNNGV. The CDR3 is made up of 15 amino acids. With 5 bases removed from V and 1 base from J, the gap between germline ends came to 15 bases.

This clonotype was observed at least ten times. This chain's CDR3 is CASSSRAGEFGTEAFF. CDR3 sequence (DNA): TGTGCCAGCAGCTCCAGGGCGGGGGAATTTGGCACTGAAGCTTTCTTT. The J gene is TRBJ1-1, the V gene TRBV7-2, with D tentatively TRBD1 (5 bases). Germline CDR1 SGHTA, CDR2 FQGNSA. Trimming removed 4 bases at V and 4 bases at J, with 19 bases between. This CDR3 region has 16 residues.

This rearrangement joins TRBV10-3 to TRBJ2-7, with D possibly TRBD2 on 5 matching bases. Germline values: CDR1 ENHRY, CDR2 SYGVKD. The CDR3 consists of 12 residues. Trimming stripped 5 bases from V and 5 bases from J, with 10 bases between. The CDR3 DNA follows: TGTGCCATCAGTCCCGGGATCCACGAGCAGTACTTC. Translating gives CAISPGIHEQYF.

The J gene is TRBJ2-1, the V gene TRBV6-6; D could derive from TRBD1 or TRBD2 (6 bases each). This CDR3 region has 14 residues. Per the germline V gene, CDR1 is MNHNY and CDR2 is SVGAGI (reference sequence). V lost 4 bases and J 7 bases, leaving 14 bases between the germline ends. CDR3 amino acids: CASSSLGGPNEQFF. In DNA form, the CDR3 reads TGTGCCAGCAGTTCTTTGGGGGGCCCAAATGAGCAGTTCTTC.

This clonotype was detected only a few times. The V gene is TRBV10-3, the J gene TRBJ2-3; 9 nucleotides match TRBD2. The V segment lost 2 bases and the J segment 4 bases; nucleotides outside the gene matches: 4. CDR3 size: 15 residues. Germline V CDR1 and CDR2: ENHRY, SYGVKD. CDR3: CAISESLAGADTQYF. The DNA of the CDR3 is TGTGCCATCAGTGAGAGCTTAGCGGGGGCAGATACGCAGTATTTT.

This clonotype was recorded at least ten times. This chain uses TRBV12-3 or TRBV12-4 with TRBJ1-5; D remains ambiguous. The CDR3 runs to 16 residues. Trimming took 1 base from V and 2 from J, leaving 12 bases between them. This chain's CDR3 is CASSLVADGGNQPQHF. CDR3 bases: TGTGCCAGCAGTTTAGTTGCTGATGGGGGCAATCAGCCCCAGCATTTT.